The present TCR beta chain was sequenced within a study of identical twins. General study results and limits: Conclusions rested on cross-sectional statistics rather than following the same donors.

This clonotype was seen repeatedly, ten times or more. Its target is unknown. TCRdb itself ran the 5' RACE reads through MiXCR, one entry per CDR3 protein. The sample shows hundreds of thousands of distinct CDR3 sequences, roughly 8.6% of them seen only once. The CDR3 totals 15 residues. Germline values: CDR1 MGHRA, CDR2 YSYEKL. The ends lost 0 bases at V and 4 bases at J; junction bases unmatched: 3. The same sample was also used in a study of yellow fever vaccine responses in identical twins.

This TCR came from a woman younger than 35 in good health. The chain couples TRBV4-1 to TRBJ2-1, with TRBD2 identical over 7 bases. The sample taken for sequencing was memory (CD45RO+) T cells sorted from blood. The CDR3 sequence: CASSQENSGYNEQFF. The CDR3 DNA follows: TGCGCCAGCAGCCAAGAAAATAGCGGGTACAATGAGCAGTTCTTC.